This T cell receptor beta chain was sequenced during a study of shared clonotypes between healthy human individuals. As handled by the study authors: Filtering differed since immunoSEQ provided only junctions, with no quality scores. Using immunoSEQ multiplex PCR, the repertoire was profiled, and TCRdb retains in-frame clones only, with some absent. V and J calls and clone size are given by that table; D and trimming were obtained from the DNA. Of about 230,000 clones listed, 65% are singletons. Among the donors, all were Caucasian adults who lived in Nashville, Tennessee. The germline V gene encodes CDR1 SGDLS and CDR2 YYNGEE. V lost 0 bases and J lost 7, with 5 bases in between. This CDR3 is 11 amino acids long.

The TCR comes from a man aged 25-45 years in good health. The chain couples TRBV9 to TRBJ2-7; D not certain. The sequencing input was memory CD4+ T cells sorted from blood. Subset noted: CD45RA-negative fraction. Here the CDR3 reads CASSVGGEQYF. For the CDR3, the DNA is TGTGCCAGCAGCGTAGGGGGAGAGCAGTACTTC.